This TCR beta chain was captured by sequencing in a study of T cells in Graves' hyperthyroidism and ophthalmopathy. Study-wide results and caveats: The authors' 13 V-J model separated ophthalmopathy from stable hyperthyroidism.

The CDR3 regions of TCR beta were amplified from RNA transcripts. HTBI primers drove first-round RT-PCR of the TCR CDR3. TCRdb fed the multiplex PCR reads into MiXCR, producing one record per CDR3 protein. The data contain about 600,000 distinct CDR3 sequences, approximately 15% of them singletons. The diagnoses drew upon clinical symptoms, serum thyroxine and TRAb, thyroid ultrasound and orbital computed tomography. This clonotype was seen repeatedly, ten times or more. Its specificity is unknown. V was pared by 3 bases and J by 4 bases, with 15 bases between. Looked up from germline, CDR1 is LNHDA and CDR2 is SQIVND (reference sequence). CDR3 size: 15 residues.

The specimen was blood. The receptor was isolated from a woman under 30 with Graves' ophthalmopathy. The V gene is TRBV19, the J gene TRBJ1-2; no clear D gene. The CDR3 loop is CASSILTPGGYGYTF. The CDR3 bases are TGTGCCAGTAGTATCTTGACCCCGGGAGGCTATGGCTACACCTTC.